Following are 18 T cell receptor beta chains from one sample sequenced in a study of response to subunit inactivated influenza vaccine. TCRdb re-analysed the RT-PCR reads in MiXCR, keeping a single row per CDR3 protein. The data hold 300,000 to 350,000 distinct CDR3 sequences, with roughly 20% observed a single time. The source material was PBMCs from blood, sampled about 20 months after vaccination. Every receptor here comes from a man aged 50-75 years who received an inactivated influenza vaccine.

This clonotype turned up a few times. The gene calls are TRBV5-1 and TRBJ2-6, with 9 nucleotides matching TRBD1. Germline V CDR1 and CDR2: SGHRS, YFSETQ. V lost 0 bases, J lost 1 base, and 2 bases stayed unmatched. The CDR3 loop spans 17 amino acids. The CDR3 sequence is CASSLVGQGSGANVLTF. CDR3 in DNA: TGCGCCAGCAGCTTGGTGGGACAGGGATCTGGGGCCAACGTCCTGACTTTC. Looking up the rest from reference TRBV5-1 and TRBJ2-6 gives the full variable domain: KAGVTQTPRYLIKTRGQQVTLSCSPISGHRSVSWYQQTPGQGLQFLFEYFSETQRNKGNFPGRFSGRQFSNSRSEMNVSTLELGDSALYLCASSLVGQGSGANVLTFGAGSRLTVL.

This clonotype occurred many times. The genes are TRBV4-1 and TRBJ2-5; 9 nucleotides line up with TRBD1. CDR1 is MGHRA and CDR2 is YSYEKL in the germline V gene. Unmatched junction bases numbered 5, after V lost 4 bases and J lost 5 bases. The CDR3 sequence is 14 residues long. The CDR3 loop reads CASSPDRGGETQYF. CDR3 sequence (DNA): TGCGCCAGCAGCCCGGACAGGGGAGGGGAGACCCAGTACTTC.

This clonotype was seen ten or more times. The chain joins TRBV29-1 to TRBJ1-1; D unresolved. The CDR3 has 14 residues. V was shortened by 1 base and J by 5 bases, with 14 bases between the two germline ends. Germline V gives CDR1 SQVTM, CDR2 ANQGSEA. The CDR3 sequence: CSVEGGSLGTEAFF. CDR3 bases: TGCAGCGTTGAAGGGGGTAGCCTGGGAACTGAAGCTTTCTTT.

The chain links TRBV4-2 to TRBJ2-7; D ambiguous. This CDR3 contains 14 residues. Deletions cut 5 bases from V and 3 bases from J, with 14 bases between. The germline gives CDR1 LGHNA, CDR2 YNFKEQ. CDR3 residues: CASSSERRVYEQYF. CDR3 in DNA: TGTGCCAGCAGCTCGGAGCGTAGGGTCTACGAGCAGTACTTC.

The chain carries TRBV25-1 and TRBJ2-1; perhaps TRBD1 as D (5 bases). This CDR3 has 16 amino acids. CDR1 is MGHDK and CDR2 is SYGVNS in the germline V gene. V was clipped by 2 bases and J by 0 bases, with 11 bases between them. CDR3 DNA sequence: TGTGCCAGCAGTGAAGAGGTGACAGTCTCCTACAATGAGCAGTTCTTC. Encoded protein: CASSEEVTVSYNEQFF.

The CDR3 nucleotides read TGCAGTGCTAGTGCGCTAGCGGGAATCCCGTACCAAGAGACCCAGTACTTC. Amino acids: CSASALAGIPYQETQYF. V gene TRBV20-1 combines with J gene TRBJ2-5, with 9 positions matching TRBD2. This CDR3 spans 17 amino acids. Germline values: CDR1 DFQATT, CDR2 SNEGSKA (reference sequence). Trimming cost V 3 bases and J 0 bases; bases outside gene matches: 11.

CDR3 residues: CASSSPGQGVLGYTF. CDR3 bases: TGTGCCAGCAGCTCGCCGGGACAGGGGGTTCTTGGCTACACCTTC. The chain uses TRBV5-6 and TRBJ1-2; the match to TRBD1 covers 11 bases. The CDR3 extends over 15 amino acids. J gave up 7 bases and V 3 bases, and 8 bases lay outside the gene matches. CDR1 and CDR2 (germline): SGHDT, YYEEEE.

This clonotype was detected a few times. The rearrangement links TRBV20-1 to TRBJ1-1; 8 bases line up with TRBD1. Germline V gene lookup returns CDR1 DFQATT and CDR2 SNEGSKA (reference sequence). V lost 6 bases, J lost 1 base, and 1 base stayed unmatched. This CDR3 has 12 residues. The DNA of the CDR3 is TGCAGTGCCCAGGGGGCGAACACTGAAGCTTTCTTT. Its translation: CSAQGANTEAFF.

Ten or more counts support this clonotype. CDR3 amino acids: CASKPGPRNSPLHF. DNA of the CDR3: TGTGCCAGCAAGCCGGGACCTAGAAATTCACCCCTCCACTTT. V usage is TRBV12-3 or TRBV12-4 and J usage is TRBJ1-6, with D possibly matching TRBD1 (5 bases). Trimming pared 7 bases from V and 7 bases from J, leaving 14 bases between. The CDR3 loop spans 14 amino acids.

The chain employs TRBV7-2 and TRBJ2-7; 8 bases are a match to TRBD1. Germline CDR1 SGHTA, CDR2 FQGNSA. This CDR3 region has 15 residues. Trimming took 2 bases from V and 2 from J; bases not matched to a gene: 5. CDR3 amino acids: CASSLQGAATYEQYF. CDR3 DNA sequence: TGTGCCAGCAGCTTACAGGGGGCGGCAACCTACGAGCAGTACTTC.

This CDR3 is CASSQETGGGTEAFF. CDR3 coding DNA: TGCGCCAGCAGCCAGGAGACAGGGGGCGGCACTGAAGCTTTCTTT. V usage is TRBV4-3 and J usage is TRBJ1-1, with 10 bases identical to TRBD1. Per germline, CDR1 LGHNA and CDR2 YSLEER. Trimming at V came to 3 bases and at J to 4 bases, leaving 5 bases not matched to a gene. The CDR3 extends over 15 amino acids.

This clonotype was detected many times. The chain recombines TRBV6-2 or TRBV6-3 with TRBJ1-1; no reliable D call. This CDR3 contains 16 residues. Looked up from germline, CDR1 is MNHEY and CDR2 is SVGEGT. Trimming removed 5 bases from V and 3 bases from J, with 19 bases in between. The CDR3 spells CASSLPGRVADTEAFF. CDR3 sequence (DNA): TGTGCCAGCAGTCTACCGGGGAGGGTCGCCGACACTGAAGCTTTCTTT.

This clonotype was counted between two and nine times. This chain links TRBV30 with TRBJ1-2; D perhaps matches TRBD1 (6 bases). Trimming removed 3 bases from V and 0 bases from J, with 11 bases in between. This CDR3 comprises 14 residues. Germline V lookup: CDR1 GTSNPN, CDR2 SVGIG (reference sequence). CDR3 sequence (DNA): TGTGCCTGGAGGGAACAGGGAGCTAACTATGGCTACACCTTC. Protein sequence: CAWREQGANYGYTF.

This clonotype has just a few counts. The chain employs TRBV12-3 or TRBV12-4 and TRBJ1-1; maybe TRBD1 (6 bases). Trimming cost V 5 bases and J 0 bases, with 13 bases left between them. The CDR3 extends over 15 amino acids. This chain's CDR3 is CASSQQGIMNTEAFF. Here the CDR3 DNA reads TGTGCCAGCAGTCAACAGGGAATTATGAACACTGAAGCTTTCTTT.

The V gene is TRBV28, the J gene TRBJ2-7; D possibly corresponds to TRBD1 (6 bases). The CDR3 covers 17 residues. The V end lost 5 bases, the J end lost 2 bases, and 22 bases lay between the germline ends. CDR1 and CDR2 (germline): MDHEN, SYDVKM. DNA of the CDR3: TGTGCCAGCAGTCAGTTGGGGCTACAGGGTCACACCTACGAGCAGTACTTC. The encoded protein is CASSQLGLQGHTYEQYF.

CDR3 protein: CASTRDRGGTEAFF. CDR3 nucleotide sequence: TGTGCCAGCACCCGGGACAGAGGGGGCACTGAAGCTTTCTTT. The chain is built from TRBV6-1 and TRBJ1-1, with 7 bases aligning to TRBD1. Germline CDR1 is MNHNS and CDR2 is SASEGT. The CDR3 contains 14 residues. J lost 4 bases, V lost 7 bases, and 9 bases had no gene match.

Many counts were recorded for this clonotype. CDR3 DNA sequence: TGTGCCAGCAGCCAAACCGGGACAGGGAGGGAAAAACTGTTTTTT. Translating it yields CASSQTGTGREKLFF. This chain links TRBV4-2 with TRBJ1-4; TRBD1 aligns across 9 bases. The CDR3 has 15 amino acids. The V and J ends lost 2 bases and 8 bases, in that order; junction bases with no gene match: 6. Germline values: CDR1 LGHNA, CDR2 YNFKEQ.

This chain uses TRBV18 with TRBJ1-1; 12 nucleotides agree with TRBD1. With V trimmed by 3 bases and J by 1 base, 9 bases remained unmatched. Germline V gives CDR1 KGHSH, CDR2 LQKENI. This CDR3 is 18 amino acids long. CDR3 in DNA: TGTGCCAGCTCACCCCCGGGACAGGGGGCGGATGGGAACACTGAAGCTTTCTTT. It is translated as CASSPPGQGADGNTEAFF.